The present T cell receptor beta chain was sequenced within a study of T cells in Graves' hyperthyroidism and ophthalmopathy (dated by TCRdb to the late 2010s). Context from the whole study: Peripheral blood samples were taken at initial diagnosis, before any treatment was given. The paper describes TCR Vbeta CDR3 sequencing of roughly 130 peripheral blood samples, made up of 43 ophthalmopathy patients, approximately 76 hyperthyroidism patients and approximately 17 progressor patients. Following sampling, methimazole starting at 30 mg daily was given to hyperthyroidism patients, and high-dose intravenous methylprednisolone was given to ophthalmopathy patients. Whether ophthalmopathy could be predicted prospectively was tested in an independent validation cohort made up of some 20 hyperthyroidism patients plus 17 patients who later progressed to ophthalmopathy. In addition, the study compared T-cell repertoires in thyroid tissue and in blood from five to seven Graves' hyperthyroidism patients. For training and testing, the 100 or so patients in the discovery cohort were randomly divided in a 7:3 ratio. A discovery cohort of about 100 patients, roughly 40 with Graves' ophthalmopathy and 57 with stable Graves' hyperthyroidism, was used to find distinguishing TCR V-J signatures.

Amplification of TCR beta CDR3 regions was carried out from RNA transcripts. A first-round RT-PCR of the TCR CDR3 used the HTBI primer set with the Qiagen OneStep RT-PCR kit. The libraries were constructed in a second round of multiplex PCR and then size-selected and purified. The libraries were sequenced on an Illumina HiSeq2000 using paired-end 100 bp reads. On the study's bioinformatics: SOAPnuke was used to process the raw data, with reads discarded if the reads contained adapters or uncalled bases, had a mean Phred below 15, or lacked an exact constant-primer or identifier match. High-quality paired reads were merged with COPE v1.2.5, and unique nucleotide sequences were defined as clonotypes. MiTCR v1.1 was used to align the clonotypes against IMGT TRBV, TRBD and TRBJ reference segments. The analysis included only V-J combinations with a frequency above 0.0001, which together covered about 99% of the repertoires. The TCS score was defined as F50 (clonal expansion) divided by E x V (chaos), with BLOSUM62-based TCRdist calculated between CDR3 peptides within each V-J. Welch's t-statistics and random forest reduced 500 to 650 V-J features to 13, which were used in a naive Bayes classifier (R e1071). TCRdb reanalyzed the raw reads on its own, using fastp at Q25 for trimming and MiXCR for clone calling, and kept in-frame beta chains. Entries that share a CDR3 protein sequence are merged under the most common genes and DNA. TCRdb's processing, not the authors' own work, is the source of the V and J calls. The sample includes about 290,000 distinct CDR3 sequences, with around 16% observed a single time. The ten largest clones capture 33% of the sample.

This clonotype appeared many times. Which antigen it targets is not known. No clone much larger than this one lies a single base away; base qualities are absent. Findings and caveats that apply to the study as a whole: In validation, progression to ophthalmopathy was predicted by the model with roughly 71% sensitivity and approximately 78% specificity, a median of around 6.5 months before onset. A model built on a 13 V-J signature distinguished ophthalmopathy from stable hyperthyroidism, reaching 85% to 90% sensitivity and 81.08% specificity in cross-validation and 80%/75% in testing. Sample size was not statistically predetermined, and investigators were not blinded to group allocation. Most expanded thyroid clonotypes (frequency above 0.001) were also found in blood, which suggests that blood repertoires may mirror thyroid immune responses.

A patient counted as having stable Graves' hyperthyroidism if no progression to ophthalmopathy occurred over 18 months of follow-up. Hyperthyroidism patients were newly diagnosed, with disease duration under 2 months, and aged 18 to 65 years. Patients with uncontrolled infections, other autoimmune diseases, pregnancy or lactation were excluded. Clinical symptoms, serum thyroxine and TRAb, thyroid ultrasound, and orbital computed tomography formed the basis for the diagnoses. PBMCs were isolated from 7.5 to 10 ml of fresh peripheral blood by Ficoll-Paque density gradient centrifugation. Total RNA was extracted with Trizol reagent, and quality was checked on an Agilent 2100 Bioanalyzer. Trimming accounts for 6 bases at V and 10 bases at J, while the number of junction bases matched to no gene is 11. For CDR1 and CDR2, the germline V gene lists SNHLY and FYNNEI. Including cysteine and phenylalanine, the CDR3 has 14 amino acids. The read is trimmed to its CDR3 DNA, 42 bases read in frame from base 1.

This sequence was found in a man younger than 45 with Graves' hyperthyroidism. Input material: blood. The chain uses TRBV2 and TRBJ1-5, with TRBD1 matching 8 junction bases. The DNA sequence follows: TGTGCCAGCAGGGCCGACAGGGGATGGAATCCCCAGCATTTT. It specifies CASRADRGWNPQHF.